The entry below gives a single T cell receptor beta chain sequence along with its context. Antigen specificity is unknown. This entry belongs to a study of shared clonotypes between healthy human individuals. General observations from the study: When compared with the clonotypes that were shared by all four sorted-subset donors, the non-shared clonotypes turned out to have lower generation probabilities.

Trimming pared 1 base from V and 3 bases from J, leaving 19 bases between. The CDR3 extends over 17 amino acids. Per germline, CDR1 SGHVS and CDR2 FQNEAQ. Only in-frame clones appear in the TCRdb table, and some are missing; sequencing was by immunoSEQ multiplex PCR. The top ten hold approximately 0.13% of the sample, which has 2,100,000 or so clones, roughly 95% seen once. The sample was naive CD4+ T cells sorted from blood. Subset: CD45RA+ positively selected. This clonotype originated in a man between 18 and 35 years old in good health. V and J are TRBV7-8 and TRBJ2-7; possibly TRBD1 for D (5 bases). CDR3 sequence reads: CASSLGGPGSFFYEQYF. CDR3 DNA: TGTGCCAGCAGCTTAGGGGGTCCAGGGTCATTCTTCTACGAGCAGTACTTC.